The rows below give T cell receptor beta chains drawn from one sample of a study of cytomegalovirus exposure and HLA in healthy donors. Using immunoSEQ multiplex PCR, the repertoire was profiled, and TCRdb retains in-frame clones only, with some absent. The data show some 150,000 clones, with around four fifths seen just once and approximately 3.6% held by the top ten. Input material: PBMCs. These receptors all come from a male donor in good health and CMV-seronegative. The CDR3 runs from the conserved cysteine through the conserved F or W. A D gene is named only where the DNA matches it firmly. Size values are once, few and many counts, or a class for expanded clones, and some rows have none.

j_call: TRBJ1-1
v_call: TRBV18
cdr3_length: 16
clone_size: -
d_call: -
cdr3_aa: CASFLTNDSMNTEAFF
cdr3_nt: TGTGCCAGCTTTCTTACCAACGACAGCATGAACACTGAAGCTTTCTTT

j_call: TRBJ2-1
v_call: TRBV5-1
cdr3_length: 15
clone_size: -
d_call: TRBD2
cdr3_aa: CASTSTSGRANEQFF
cdr3_nt: TGCGCCAGCACTTCGACTAGCGGGAGGGCAAATGAGCAGTTCTTC

j_call: TRBJ2-7
v_call: TRBV28
cdr3_length: 14
clone_size: -
d_call: TRBD1
cdr3_aa: CASSFGDRGYEQYF
cdr3_nt: TGTGCCAGCAGTTTCGGGGACAGGGGCTACGAGCAGTACTTC

j_call: TRBJ1-6
v_call: TRBV4-1
cdr3_length: 15
clone_size: -
d_call: -
cdr3_aa: CASSQEAGVNSPLHF
cdr3_nt: TGCGCCAGCAGCCAAGAGGCCGGGGTTAATTCACCCCTCCACTTT

j_call: TRBJ2-2
v_call: TRBV5-1
cdr3_length: 16
clone_size: once
d_call: -
cdr3_aa: CASSLTGLRRTGELFF
cdr3_nt: TGCGCCAGCAGCCTTACGGGACTCCGTCGGACCGGGGAGCTGTTTTTT

j_call: TRBJ2-5
v_call: TRBV9
cdr3_length: 19
clone_size: -
d_call: TRBD2
cdr3_aa: CASSNPRPTSGGALETQYF
cdr3_nt: TGTGCCAGCAGCAATCCTAGGCCGACTAGCGGGGGGGCGTTGGAGACCCAGTACTTC

j_call: TRBJ2-3
v_call: TRBV2
cdr3_length: 15
clone_size: -
d_call: -
cdr3_aa: CASSEPAGNTDTQYF
cdr3_nt: TGTGCCAGCAGTGAACCCGCGGGAAACACAGATACGCAGTATTTT

j_call: TRBJ1-2
v_call: TRBV28
cdr3_length: 14
clone_size: -
d_call: -
cdr3_aa: CASNLGVANYGYTF
cdr3_nt: TGTGCCAGCAACCTAGGGGTGGCTAACTATGGCTACACCTTC

j_call: TRBJ2-2
v_call: TRBV2
cdr3_length: 17
clone_size: -
d_call: TRBD1
cdr3_aa: CASIREEGAIGTGELFF
cdr3_nt: TGTGCCAGCATCCGAGAAGAGGGGGCAATTGGAACCGGGGAGCTGTTTTTT

j_call: TRBJ2-7
v_call: TRBV6-5
cdr3_length: 15
clone_size: few
d_call: -
cdr3_aa: CASSYSQGNSYEQYF
cdr3_nt: TGTGCCAGCAGTTACTCACAGGGCAACTCCTACGAGCAGTACTTC

j_call: TRBJ2-6
v_call: TRBV19
cdr3_length: 14
clone_size: -
d_call: -
cdr3_aa: CATVGGTGANVLTF
cdr3_nt: TGTGCCACGGTAGGCGGGACTGGGGCCAACGTCCTGACTTTC

j_call: TRBJ2-7
v_call: TRBV6-5
cdr3_length: 15
clone_size: -
d_call: -
cdr3_aa: CASSRWATGSSEQYF
cdr3_nt: TGTGCCAGCAGTCGATGGGCAACAGGGAGCAGCGAGCAGTACTTC

j_call: TRBJ2-6
v_call: TRBV4-3
cdr3_length: 19
clone_size: -
d_call: TRBD2
cdr3_aa: CASSPRSGRVSSGANVLTF
cdr3_nt: TGCGCCAGCAGCCCCCGTAGCGGGAGGGTGAGCTCTGGGGCCAACGTCCTGACTTTC

j_call: TRBJ2-7
v_call: TRBV28
cdr3_length: 15
clone_size: once
d_call: TRBD2
cdr3_aa: CASSARLAGSYEQYF
cdr3_nt: TGTGCCAGCAGTGCAAGACTAGCGGGGAGCTACGAGCAGTACTTC

j_call: TRBJ1-4
v_call: TRBV28
cdr3_length: 16
clone_size: -
d_call: -
cdr3_aa: CASSLAGKTTNEKLFF
cdr3_nt: TGTGCCAGCAGTCTCGCGGGGAAAACAACTAATGAAAAACTGTTTTTT

j_call: TRBJ2-2
v_call: TRBV5-1
cdr3_length: 15
clone_size: -
d_call: -
cdr3_aa: CASSLRGSWAGELFF
cdr3_nt: TGCGCCAGCAGCTTGAGAGGGAGTTGGGCCGGGGAGCTGTTTTTT

j_call: TRBJ2-7
v_call: TRBV7-9
cdr3_length: 14
clone_size: -
d_call: TRBD1
cdr3_aa: CSSSPGTGSYEQYF
cdr3_nt: TGTTCCAGCAGCCCCGGGACAGGCTCCTACGAGCAGTACTTC

j_call: TRBJ1-5
v_call: TRBV7-9
cdr3_length: 14
clone_size: -
d_call: -
cdr3_aa: CASSSGDFSRPQHF
cdr3_nt: TGTGCCAGCAGCTCCGGGGATTTCTCTCGGCCCCAGCATTTT

j_call: TRBJ1-1
v_call: TRBV19
cdr3_length: 14
clone_size: -
d_call: -
cdr3_aa: CASKSITGMTEAFF
cdr3_nt: TGTGCCAGCAAATCGATTACAGGGATGACTGAAGCTTTCTTT

j_call: TRBJ2-7
v_call: TRBV19
cdr3_length: 14
clone_size: once
d_call: -
cdr3_aa: CASSVAGGNYEQYF
cdr3_nt: TGTGCCAGTAGTGTAGCAGGTGGAAACTACGAGCAGTACTTC

j_call: TRBJ2-2
v_call: TRBV11-2
cdr3_length: 19
clone_size: -
d_call: TRBD1
cdr3_aa: CASSLDSLQGDVNTGELFF
cdr3_nt: TGTGCCAGCAGCTTAGACTCGCTACAGGGGGACGTGAACACCGGGGAGCTGTTTTTT

j_call: TRBJ2-7
v_call: TRBV19
cdr3_length: 16
clone_size: -
d_call: -
cdr3_aa: CASSIQRGPDRYEQYF
cdr3_nt: TGTGCCAGTAGTATACAACGCGGGCCCGACCGCTACGAGCAGTACTTC

j_call: TRBJ2-1
v_call: TRBV5-4
cdr3_length: 13
clone_size: -
d_call: TRBD1
cdr3_aa: CAFRDRGLSEQFF
cdr3_nt: TGTGCTTTCCGGGACAGGGGGCTTAGTGAGCAGTTCTTC

j_call: TRBJ1-5
v_call: TRBV21-1
cdr3_length: 12
clone_size: -
d_call: -
cdr3_aa: CASSPHNQPQHF
cdr3_nt: TGTGCCAGCAGCCCCCACAATCAGCCCCAGCATTTT

j_call: TRBJ1-2
v_call: TRBV18
cdr3_length: 15
clone_size: -
d_call: TRBD1
cdr3_aa: CASSATGTGYYGYTF
cdr3_nt: TGTGCCAGCTCTGCCACCGGGACAGGGTACTATGGCTACACCTTC

j_call: TRBJ1-1
v_call: TRBV10-1
cdr3_length: 17
clone_size: -
d_call: -
cdr3_aa: CASREDSRASVNTEAFF
cdr3_nt: TGCGCCAGCAGGGAGGACAGCCGCGCTAGCGTGAACACTGAAGCTTTCTTT

j_call: TRBJ1-2
v_call: TRBV7-9
cdr3_length: 15
clone_size: -
d_call: -
cdr3_aa: CASSATGMATYGYTF
cdr3_nt: TGTGCCAGCAGCGCTACAGGGATGGCTACCTATGGCTACACCTTC

j_call: TRBJ2-1
v_call: TRBV14
cdr3_length: 17
clone_size: -
d_call: -
cdr3_aa: CASSPSSTRSVYNEQFF
cdr3_nt: TGTGCCAGCAGCCCTTCCTCGACTAGGAGCGTTTACAATGAGCAGTTCTTC

j_call: TRBJ1-2
v_call: TRBV27
cdr3_length: 17
clone_size: few
d_call: -
cdr3_aa: CASRNARVPASNYGYTF
cdr3_nt: TGTGCCAGCAGAAATGCCAGGGTCCCCGCCTCGAACTATGGCTACACCTTC

j_call: TRBJ2-7
v_call: TRBV10-3
cdr3_length: 16
clone_size: -
d_call: TRBD2
cdr3_aa: CAISDPGTSGTYEQYF
cdr3_nt: TGTGCCATCAGTGACCCAGGGACTAGCGGGACCTACGAGCAGTACTTC

j_call: TRBJ2-7
v_call: TRBV2
cdr3_length: 15
clone_size: -
d_call: TRBD2
cdr3_aa: CASSDAGALSYEQYF
cdr3_nt: TGTGCCAGCAGTGATGCGGGAGCCCTCTCCTACGAGCAGTACTTC

j_call: TRBJ2-3
v_call: TRBV9
cdr3_length: 16
clone_size: -
d_call: TRBD1
cdr3_aa: CASSETYRGRVYTQYF
cdr3_nt: TGTGCCAGCAGCGAAACCTACAGGGGGCGCGTGTATACGCAGTATTTT

j_call: TRBJ1-1
v_call: TRBV5-1
cdr3_length: 15
clone_size: -
d_call: -
cdr3_aa: CASSRSEGLYTEAFF
cdr3_nt: TGCGCCAGCAGTCGATCGGAGGGGCTGTACACTGAAGCTTTCTTT

j_call: TRBJ2-2
v_call: TRBV7-9
cdr3_length: 16
clone_size: -
d_call: TRBD1
cdr3_aa: CASSPRQGRNTGELFF
cdr3_nt: TGTGCCAGCAGTCCCCGACAGGGGAGGAACACCGGGGAGCTGTTTTTT

j_call: TRBJ2-7
v_call: TRBV28
cdr3_length: 16
clone_size: few
d_call: -
cdr3_aa: CASSPWQSSYTYEQYF
cdr3_nt: TGTGCCAGCAGTCCTTGGCAGTCGTCATACACCTACGAGCAGTACTTC

j_call: TRBJ1-2
v_call: TRBV25-1
cdr3_length: 15
clone_size: -
d_call: -
cdr3_aa: CASSSGEPLSAGYTF
cdr3_nt: TGTGCCAGCAGTTCCGGGGAGCCGCTGTCGGCTGGCTACACCTTC

j_call: TRBJ2-1
v_call: TRBV7-2
cdr3_length: 15
clone_size: -
d_call: TRBD1
cdr3_aa: CASSPTGLAYNEQFF
cdr3_nt: TGTGCCAGCAGCCCGACAGGGTTAGCCTACAATGAGCAGTTCTTC

j_call: TRBJ1-2
v_call: TRBV6-1
cdr3_length: 16
clone_size: -
d_call: -
cdr3_aa: CASSEPRGTGLYGYTF
cdr3_nt: TGTGCCAGCAGTGAACCGCGGGGCACAGGTCTCTATGGCTACACCTTC

j_call: TRBJ2-5
v_call: TRBV6-5
cdr3_length: 13
clone_size: -
d_call: TRBD1
cdr3_aa: CASSNRGLETQYF
cdr3_nt: TGTGCCAGCAGCAACAGGGGCCTCGAGACCCAGTACTTC

j_call: TRBJ2-3
v_call: TRBV27
cdr3_length: 15
clone_size: -
d_call: TRBD2
cdr3_aa: CASSLVAGGPDTQYF
cdr3_nt: TGTGCCAGCAGTTTGGTAGCGGGGGGGCCGGATACGCAGTATTTT

j_call: TRBJ2-1
v_call: TRBV4-1
cdr3_length: 16
clone_size: -
d_call: TRBD2
cdr3_aa: CASSQDGGGNYNEQFF
cdr3_nt: TGCGCCAGCAGCCAAGATGGGGGGGGGAACTACAATGAGCAGTTCTTC

j_call: TRBJ2-7
v_call: TRBV29-1
cdr3_length: 13
clone_size: once
d_call: TRBD2
cdr3_aa: CSVPGLAGVEQYF
cdr3_nt: TGCAGCGTTCCTGGACTAGCGGGGGTAGAGCAGTACTTC

j_call: TRBJ1-5
v_call: TRBV6-4
cdr3_length: 19
clone_size: -
d_call: -
cdr3_aa: CASLPPGWQAQGNNQPQHF
cdr3_nt: TGTGCCAGCTTGCCGCCGGGGTGGCAGGCCCAGGGGAACAATCAGCCCCAGCATTTT

j_call: TRBJ2-7
v_call: TRBV6-5
cdr3_length: 14
clone_size: -
d_call: TRBD1
cdr3_aa: CASRRQGALYEQYF
cdr3_nt: TGTGCCAGCAGAAGACAGGGAGCCCTCTACGAGCAGTACTTC

j_call: TRBJ2-3
v_call: TRBV23-1
cdr3_length: 15
clone_size: -
d_call: -
cdr3_aa: CASSQQDSHTDTQYF
cdr3_nt: TGCGCCAGCAGTCAACAGGACAGCCACACAGATACGCAGTATTTT

j_call: TRBJ1-4
v_call: TRBV18
cdr3_length: 15
clone_size: -
d_call: -
cdr3_aa: CASSLRRSSNEKLFF
cdr3_nt: TGTGCCAGCTCACTTAGACGGAGTTCCAATGAAAAACTGTTTTTT

j_call: TRBJ2-7
v_call: TRBV28
cdr3_length: 14
clone_size: -
d_call: -
cdr3_aa: CASSFTGGSYEQYF
cdr3_nt: TGTGCCAGCAGTTTCACCGGAGGCTCCTACGAGCAGTACTTC

j_call: TRBJ2-2
v_call: TRBV29-1
cdr3_length: 16
clone_size: -
d_call: -
cdr3_aa: CSVEQGWGTNTGELFF
cdr3_nt: TGCAGCGTTGAACAAGGGTGGGGCACGAACACCGGGGAGCTGTTTTTT

j_call: TRBJ1-6
v_call: TRBV5-1
cdr3_length: 17
clone_size: once
d_call: TRBD1
cdr3_aa: CASSFYITQGVRSPLHF
cdr3_nt: TGCGCCAGCAGCTTCTATATTACTCAGGGGGTTCGTTCACCCCTCCACTTT

j_call: TRBJ2-5
v_call: TRBV27
cdr3_length: 14
clone_size: -
d_call: -
cdr3_aa: CASSLTLNQETQYF
cdr3_nt: TGTGCCAGCAGTTTAACACTAAACCAAGAGACCCAGTACTTC

j_call: TRBJ1-2
v_call: TRBV7-8
cdr3_length: 15
clone_size: -
d_call: TRBD1
cdr3_aa: CASSGTGQAIGGYTF
cdr3_nt: TGTGCCAGCAGCGGAACGGGACAGGCCATAGGTGGCTACACCTTC

j_call: TRBJ1-1
v_call: TRBV6-4
cdr3_length: 14
clone_size: -
d_call: TRBD1
cdr3_aa: CASRQGAENTEAFF
cdr3_nt: TGTGCCAGCAGGCAGGGGGCAGAGAACACTGAAGCTTTCTTT

j_call: TRBJ2-2
v_call: TRBV25-1
cdr3_length: 17
clone_size: -
d_call: -
cdr3_aa: CASSEFVPRANTGELFF
cdr3_nt: TGTGCCAGCAGTGAATTCGTCCCTCGGGCGAACACCGGGGAGCTGTTTTTT

j_call: TRBJ1-1
v_call: TRBV7-9
cdr3_length: 16
clone_size: -
d_call: -
cdr3_aa: CASSFTGSRANTEAFF
cdr3_nt: TGTGCCAGCAGCTTTACAGGGAGTCGCGCGAACACGGAAGCTTTCTTT

j_call: TRBJ2-7
v_call: TRBV18
cdr3_length: 14
clone_size: -
d_call: -
cdr3_aa: CASSRDTSSYEQYF
cdr3_nt: TGTGCCAGCTCACGAGACACGAGCTCCTACGAGCAGTACTTC

j_call: TRBJ1-4
v_call: TRBV25-1
cdr3_length: 17
clone_size: few
d_call: -
cdr3_aa: CASSEPPQGKTNEKLFF
cdr3_nt: TGTGCCAGCAGTGAACCCCCCCAGGGGAAGACTAATGAAAAACTGTTTTTT

j_call: TRBJ2-3
v_call: TRBV7-2
cdr3_length: 14
clone_size: -
d_call: -
cdr3_aa: CASSLTGGADTQYF
cdr3_nt: TGTGCCAGCAGCTTAACCGGGGGAGCAGATACGCAGTATTTT

j_call: TRBJ2-1
v_call: TRBV28
cdr3_length: 12
clone_size: -
d_call: TRBD2
cdr3_aa: CASSLIAGGRFF
cdr3_nt: TGTGCCAGCAGTTTAATTGCGGGAGGGCGGTTCTTC

j_call: TRBJ2-7
v_call: TRBV25-1
cdr3_length: 15
clone_size: once
d_call: TRBD1
cdr3_aa: CASSEEGTGNYEQYF
cdr3_nt: TGTGCCAGCAGTGAAGAAGGGACAGGGAACTACGAGCAGTACTTC